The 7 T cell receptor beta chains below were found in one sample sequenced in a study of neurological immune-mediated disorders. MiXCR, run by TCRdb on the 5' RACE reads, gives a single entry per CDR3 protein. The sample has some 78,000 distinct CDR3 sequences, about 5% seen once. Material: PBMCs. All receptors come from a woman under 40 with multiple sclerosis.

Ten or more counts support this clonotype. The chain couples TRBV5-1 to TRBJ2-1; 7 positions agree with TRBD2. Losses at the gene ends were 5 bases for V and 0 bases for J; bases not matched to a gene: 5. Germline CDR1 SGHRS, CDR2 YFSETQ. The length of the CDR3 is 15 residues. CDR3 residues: CASRNPGGSYNEQFF. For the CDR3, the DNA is TGCGCCAGCAGGAACCCGGGGGGCTCCTACAATGAGCAGTTCTTC.

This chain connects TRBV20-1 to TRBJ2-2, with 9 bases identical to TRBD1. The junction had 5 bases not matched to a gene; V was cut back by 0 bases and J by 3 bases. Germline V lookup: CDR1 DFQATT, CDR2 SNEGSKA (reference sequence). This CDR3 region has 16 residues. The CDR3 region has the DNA TGCAGTGCTAGAGATAGCCGGACAGGGGACACCGGGGAGCTGTTTTTT. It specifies CSARDSRTGDTGELFF.

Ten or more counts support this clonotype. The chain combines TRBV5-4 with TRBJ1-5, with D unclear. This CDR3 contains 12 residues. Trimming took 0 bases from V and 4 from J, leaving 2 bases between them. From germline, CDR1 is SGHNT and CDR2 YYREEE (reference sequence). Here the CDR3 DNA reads TGTGCCAGCAGCTTGGATAATCAGCCCCAGCATTTT. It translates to CASSLDNQPQHF.

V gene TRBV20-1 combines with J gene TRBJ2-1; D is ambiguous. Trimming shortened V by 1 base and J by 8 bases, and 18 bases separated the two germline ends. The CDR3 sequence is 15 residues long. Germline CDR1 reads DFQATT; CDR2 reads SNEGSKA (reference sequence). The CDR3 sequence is CSARVFGGRSDEQFF. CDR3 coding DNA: TGCAGTGCTAGAGTCTTTGGCGGCAGGTCGGATGAGCAGTTCTTC.

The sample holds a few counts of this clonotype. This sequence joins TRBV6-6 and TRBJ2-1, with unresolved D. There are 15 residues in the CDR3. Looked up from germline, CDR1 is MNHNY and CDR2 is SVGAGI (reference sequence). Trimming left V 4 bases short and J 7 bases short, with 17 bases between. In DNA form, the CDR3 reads TGTGCCAGCAGTTCCGACAACCTAAGGCAGAATGAGCAGTTCTTC. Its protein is CASSSDNLRQNEQFF.

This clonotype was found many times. CDR3 DNA sequence: TGTGCCAGCAGCATAGGGGCCTACGAGCAGTACGTC. Translation gives CASSIGAYEQYV. The chain recombines TRBV3-1 with TRBJ2-7, with D perhaps TRBD1 (5 bases). Germline CDR1 is LGHDT and CDR2 is YNNKEL (reference sequence). V was clipped by 5 bases and J by 2 bases, with 7 bases between them. There are 12 residues in the CDR3.

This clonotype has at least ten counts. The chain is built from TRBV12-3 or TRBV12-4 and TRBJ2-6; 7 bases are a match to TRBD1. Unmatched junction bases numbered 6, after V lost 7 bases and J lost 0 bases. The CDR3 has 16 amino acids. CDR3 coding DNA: TGTGCCAGCACCCCCGGGACAGTCTCTGGGGCCAACGTCCTGACTTTC. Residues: CASTPGTVSGANVLTF.